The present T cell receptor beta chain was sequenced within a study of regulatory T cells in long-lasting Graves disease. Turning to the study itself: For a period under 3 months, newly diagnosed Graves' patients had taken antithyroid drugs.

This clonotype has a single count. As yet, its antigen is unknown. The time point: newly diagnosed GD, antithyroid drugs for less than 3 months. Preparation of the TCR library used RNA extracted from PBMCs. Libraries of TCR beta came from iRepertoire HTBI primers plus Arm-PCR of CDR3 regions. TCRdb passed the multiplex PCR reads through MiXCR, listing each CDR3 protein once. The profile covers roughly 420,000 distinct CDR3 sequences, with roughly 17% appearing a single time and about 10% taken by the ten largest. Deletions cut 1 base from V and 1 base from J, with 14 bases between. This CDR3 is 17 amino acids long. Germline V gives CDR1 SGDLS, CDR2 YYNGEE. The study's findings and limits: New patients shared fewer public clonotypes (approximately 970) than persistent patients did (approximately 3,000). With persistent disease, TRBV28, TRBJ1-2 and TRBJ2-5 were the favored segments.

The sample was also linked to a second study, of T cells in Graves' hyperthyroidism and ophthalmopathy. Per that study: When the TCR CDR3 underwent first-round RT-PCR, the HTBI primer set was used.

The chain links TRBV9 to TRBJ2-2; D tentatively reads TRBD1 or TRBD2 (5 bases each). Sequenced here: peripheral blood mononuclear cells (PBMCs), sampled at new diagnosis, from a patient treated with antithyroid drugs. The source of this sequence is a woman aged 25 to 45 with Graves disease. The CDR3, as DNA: TGTGCCAGCAGCGTAAGAGGGGACGACCAGAACACCGGGGAGCTGTTTTTT. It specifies CASSVRGDDQNTGELFF.